This entry concerns a single TCR beta chain. Antigen: not known. CDR1 is MDHEN and CDR2 is SYDVKM in the germline V gene. CDR3 length equals 15 residues. Trimming at V came to 10 bases and at J to 6 bases, leaving 13 bases not matched to a gene. The data are from a study of cytomegalovirus exposure and HLA in healthy donors. Findings of the study overall: Fewer N-insertions (relative to the roughly 660-donor mean) were reportedly seen in an Asian-associated ancestry cluster in a later analysis.

Both 60 Vbeta primers and 13 Jbeta primers went into the PCR. TCRdb's copy holds only in-frame clones and misses some; the assay was immunoSEQ multiplex PCR. The sample has about 150,000 clones, and its top ten clones hold 1.5% to 2%. V gene TRBV28 combines with J gene TRBJ1-5; TRBD1 matches 9 bases. The origin of this receptor is a woman in her forties or fifties in good health and CMV-seronegative. Specimen: PBMCs. The DNA of the CDR3 is TGTGCCACCTTACCGGGACAGGGATTCACTCAGCCCCAGCATTTT. Encoded protein: CATLPGQGFTQPQHF.